This is a list of T cell receptor beta chains from one sample in a study of shared clonotypes between healthy human individuals. Some clones are missing from TCRdb's copy, which holds only in-frame ones; the method was immunoSEQ multiplex PCR. The data hold 1.5 million to 2.5 million clones, with about 94% observed a single time. Sequencing input: naive CD8+ T cells sorted from blood. Every receptor here comes from a man aged 18 to 29 in good health. The CDR3 runs from the conserved cysteine through the conserved F or W. The D gene is left open where the match is weak. The size of a clone is reported for some rows only, either as once, few or many, or as a class for expanded clones.

TRBJ1-2 NA NA TRBV23-1 CASSQSVGDHYGYTF TGCGCCAGCAGTCAATCGGTAGGGGATCACTATGGCTACACCTTC
TRBJ2-7 NA NA TRBV11-2 CASSLAQSSYEQYF TGTGCCAGCAGCTTAGCCCAGAGCTCCTACGAGCAGTACTTC
TRBJ2-1 NA NA TRBV11-2 CASSPMGDEQFF TGTGCCAGCAGCCCCATGGGGGATGAGCAGTTCTTC
TRBJ1-2 NA NA TRBV15 CATSSMRGGDGYTF TGTGCCACCAGCAGCATGCGGGGGGGCGATGGCTACACCTTC
TRBJ2-1 NA TRBD1 TRBV12-5 CASGPPGQGYNEQFF TGTGCTAGTGGTCCGCCGGGACAGGGGTACAATGAGCAGTTCTTC
TRBJ2-3 NA TRBD2 TRBV25-1 CASSELDPLAGTDTQYF TGTGCCAGCAGTGAACTAGATCCACTAGCGGGAACAGATACGCAGTATTTT
TRBJ2-7 NA NA TRBV9 CASSQGTNLLYEQYF TGTGCCAGCAGCCAAGGGACCAACTTGTTGTACGAGCAGTACTTC
TRBJ1-1 NA NA TRBV5-1 CASSIPREDVNTEAFF TGCGCCAGCAGCATACCCAGGGAGGACGTGAACACTGAAGCTTTCTTT
TRBJ1-4 NA NA TRBV6-5 CASSYYGAATNEKLFF TGTGCCAGCAGTTACTACGGGGCCGCAACTAATGAAAAACTGTTTTTT
TRBJ1-5 NA NA TRBV27 CASKTGPSNQPQHF TGTGCCAGCAAGACAGGACCTAGCAATCAGCCCCAGCATTTT
TRBJ1-4 once TRBD1 TRBV11-2 CASSTGTGDEKLFF TGTGCCAGCAGCACCGGGACAGGGGATGAAAAACTGTTTTTT
TRBJ2-6 NA TRBD1 TRBV19 CASSPYRGLGANVLTF TGTGCCAGTAGTCCATACAGGGGGCTAGGGGCCAACGTCCTGACTTTC
TRBJ1-6 once NA TRBV2 CASRGTFDNSPLHF TGTGCCAGCAGGGGGACCTTTGATAATTCACCCCTCCATTTT
TRBJ2-2 NA TRBD2 TRBV4-3 CASSPSGRAGSGELFF TGCGCCAGCAGCCCTTCGGGGAGGGCCGGATCCGGGGAGCTGTTTTTT
TRBJ2-7 NA TRBD2 TRBV4-2 CASSWRAGESYEQYF TGTGCCAGCAGCTGGCGAGCGGGGGAGAGCTACGAGCAGTACTTC
TRBJ2-5 NA NA TRBV4-2 CASSNRDGEETQYF TGTGCCAGCAGCAATCGGGACGGCGAAGAGACCCAGTACTTC
TRBJ2-7 NA TRBD2 TRBV11-2 CASSPRLAGYEQYF TGTGCCAGCAGCCCAAGACTAGCGGGCTACGAGCAGTACTTC
TRBJ2-1 NA TRBD2 TRBV28 CASSFRLAGSYNEQFF TGTGCCAGCAGTTTCAGACTAGCGGGCTCCTACAATGAGCAGTTCTTC
TRBJ2-6 NA NA TRBV29-1 CSVRVVGANVLTF TGCAGCGTTCGGGTGGTGGGGGCCAACGTCCTGACTTTC
TRBJ1-2 NA NA TRBV19 CASSHRGDEIYGYTF TGTGCCAGTAGTCACCGGGGAGACGAGATCTATGGCTACACCTTC
TRBJ2-7 NA TRBD2 TRBV5-4 CASRLSSGSIHEQYF TGTGCCAGCAGGCTGAGTAGCGGGAGTATCCACGAGCAGTACTTC
TRBJ2-5 NA NA TRBV11-3 CASSLERQETQYF TGTGCCAGCAGCTTAGAAAGACAAGAGACCCAGTACTTC
TRBJ2-7 NA NA TRBV5-4 CASSLASYEQYF TGTGCCAGCAGCCTGGCCTCCTACGAGCAGTACTTC
TRBJ1-5 NA NA TRBV27 CASSLSSGAGNQPQHF TGTGCCAGCAGTTTATCTAGCGGGGCCGGCAATCAGCCCCAGCATTTT
TRBJ2-7 NA NA TRBV6-5 CASSYSQSYEQYF TGTGCCAGCAGTTACTCTCAGAGCTACGAGCAGTACTTC
TRBJ1-2 NA NA TRBV7-9 CASSLGSVGDGYTF TGTGCCAGCAGCTTAGGGTCAGTGGGAGATGGCTACACCTTC
TRBJ1-1 NA NA TRBV11-2 CASSLGENEAFF TGTGCCAGCAGCTTAGGAGAGAATGAAGCTTTCTTT
TRBJ1-3 once TRBD1 TRBV29-1 CSVEDRAAGNTIYF TGCAGCGTTGAGGACAGGGCCGCTGGAAACACCATATATTTT
TRBJ2-1 NA NA TRBV4-1 CASSQEIANSYNEQFF TGCGCCAGCAGCCAAGAGATAGCGAACTCCTACAATGAGCAGTTCTTC